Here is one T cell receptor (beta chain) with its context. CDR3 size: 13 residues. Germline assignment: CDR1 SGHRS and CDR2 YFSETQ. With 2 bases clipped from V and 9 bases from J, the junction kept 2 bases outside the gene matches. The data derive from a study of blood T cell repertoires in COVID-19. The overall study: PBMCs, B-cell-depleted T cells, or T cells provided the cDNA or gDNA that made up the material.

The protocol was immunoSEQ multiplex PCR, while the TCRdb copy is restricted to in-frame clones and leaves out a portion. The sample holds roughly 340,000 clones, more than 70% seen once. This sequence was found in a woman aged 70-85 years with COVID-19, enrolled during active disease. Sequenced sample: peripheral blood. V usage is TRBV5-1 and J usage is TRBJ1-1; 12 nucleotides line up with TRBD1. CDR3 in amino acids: CASSLGDRGQAFF. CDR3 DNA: TGCGCCAGCAGCTTAGGGGACAGGGGGCAAGCTTTCTTT.